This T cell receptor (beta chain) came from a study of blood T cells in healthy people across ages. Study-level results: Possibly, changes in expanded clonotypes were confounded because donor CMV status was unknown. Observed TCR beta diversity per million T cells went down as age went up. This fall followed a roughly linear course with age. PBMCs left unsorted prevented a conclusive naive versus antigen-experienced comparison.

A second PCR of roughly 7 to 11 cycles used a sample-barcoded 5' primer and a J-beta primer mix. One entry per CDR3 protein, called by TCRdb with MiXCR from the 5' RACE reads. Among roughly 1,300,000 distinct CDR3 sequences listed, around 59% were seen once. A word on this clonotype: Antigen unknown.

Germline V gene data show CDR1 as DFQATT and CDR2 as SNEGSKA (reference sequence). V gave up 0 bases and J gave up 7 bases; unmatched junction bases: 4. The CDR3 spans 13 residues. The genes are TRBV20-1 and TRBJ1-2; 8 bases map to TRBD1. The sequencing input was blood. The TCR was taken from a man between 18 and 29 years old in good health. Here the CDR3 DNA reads TGCAGTGCTAGAGACCAGGGGGCGGGTGGCTACACCTTC. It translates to CSARDQGAGGYTF.